A selection of T cell receptor beta chains follows, all from one sample in a study of CD8 T cells in Susac syndrome. MiXCR was run by TCRdb on the immunoSEQ multiplex PCR reads, yielding one entry per CDR3 protein. The table has approximately 200,000 distinct CDR3 sequences, 80% to 95% seen once. Specimen: CD8+ T cells from PBMCs. These receptors were obtained from a human donor with multiple sclerosis. The CDR3 runs from the conserved cysteine through the conserved F or W. D genes are given only for firm matches. Only some rows state a clone size, as once, few, many or a class for expanded clones.

CDR3aa	CDR3nt	v_gene	j_gene	len	d_gene	abundance
CASSLDPQGVNTEAFF	TGTGCCAGCAGTTTAGACCCACAGGGTGTGAACACTGAAGCTTTCTTT	TRBV27	TRBJ1-1	16	.	.
CASREVRQPQHF	TGTGCCAGCAGGGAAGTTAGACAGCCCCAGCATTTT	TRBV6-6	TRBJ1-5	12	.	.
CASSPRDRGAYNEQFF	TGTGCCTCCTCCCCGCGGGACAGGGGGGCCTACAATGAGCAGTTCTTC	TRBV30	TRBJ2-1	16	TRBD1	.
CSARDALADSYNEQFF	TGCAGTGCTAGAGACGCACTAGCGGACTCCTACAATGAGCAGTTCTTC	TRBV20-1	TRBJ2-1	16	TRBD2	.
CASSLARGPTYF	TGTGCCAGCAGCTTAGCGAGGGGGCCTACGTACTTC	TRBV7-9	TRBJ2-7	12	TRBD1	.
CASSYSAIRFSYEQYF	TGTGCCAGCAGTTACTCTGCGATTAGATTCTCCTACGAGCAGTACTTC	TRBV6-5	TRBJ2-7	16	.	.
CASSWDYLALSSYNEQFF	TGCGCCAGCAGCTGGGACTATCTAGCCCTCAGCTCCTACAATGAGCAGTTCTTC	TRBV5-1	TRBJ2-1	18	TRBD2	.
CASSQENEQFF	TGCGCCAGCAGCCAGGAAAATGAGCAGTTCTTC	TRBV4-3	TRBJ2-1	11	.	.
CASSLGSVDSGNTIYF	TGTGCCAGCAGCTTAGGGTCAGTCGACTCTGGAAACACCATATATTTT	TRBV13	TRBJ1-3	16	.	.
CASSVGTGNTEAFF	TGTGCCAGCAGCGTAGGGACGGGGAACACTGAAGCTTTCTTT	TRBV9	TRBJ1-1	14	.	.
CASSFPDQETQYF	TGTGCCAGCAGCTTCCCCGACCAAGAGACCCAGTACTTC	TRBV5-6	TRBJ2-5	13	.	.
CASSGGAGGYSYEQYF	TGTGCCAGCAGCGGTGGAGCGGGAGGGTACTCCTACGAGCAGTACTTC	TRBV7-9	TRBJ2-7	16	TRBD2	.
CASSFTGTSGVYEQYF	TGTGCCAGCAGTTTCACCGGGACTAGCGGGGTCTACGAGCAGTACTTC	TRBV27	TRBJ2-7	16	TRBD2	.
CASSSPGGENEQFF	TGTGCCAGCAGCTCCCCCGGGGGTGAGAATGAGCAGTTCTTC	TRBV5-6	TRBJ2-1	14	.	.
CASSPGGWGVDTEAFF	TGTGCCAGCAGTCCTGGGGGTTGGGGGGTCGACACTGAAGCTTTCTTT	TRBV12-3/TRBV12-4	TRBJ1-1	16	.	.
CASSTAPSTEKLFF	TGTGCCAGTAGTACAGCACCTAGTACCGAAAAACTGTTTTTT	TRBV19	TRBJ1-4	14	.	.
CSARPVVRETDETQYF	TGCAGTGCTAGACCTGTCGTGAGGGAGACGGACGAGACCCAGTACTTC	TRBV20-1	TRBJ2-5	16	.	.
CASSVPFGPHSNEKLFF	TGTGCCAGCAGTGTACCGTTCGGGCCACATTCGAATGAAAAACTGTTTTTT	TRBV2	TRBJ1-4	17	.	.
CASSQFADRANQPQHF	TGCGCCAGCAGCCAATTCGCGGACAGGGCTAATCAGCCCCAGCATTTT	TRBV4-1	TRBJ1-5	16	TRBD1	few
CASSQDGGPGDGYTF	TGCGCCAGCAGCCAAGATGGGGGGCCGGGGGATGGCTACACCTTC	TRBV4-1	TRBJ1-2	15	.	once
CASSRGSGEQYF	TGCGCCAGCAGCAGGGGGTCCGGCGAGCAGTACTTC	TRBV5-1	TRBJ2-7	12	.	.
CSANRDSIYEQYF	TGCAGTGCAAACCGGGACAGTATATACGAGCAGTACTTC	TRBV20-1	TRBJ2-7	13	TRBD1	.
CASSRDSIVPGGTQYF	TGTGCCAGCAGCCGGGATAGCATCGTTCCCGGGGGGACCCAGTACTTC	TRBV7-9	TRBJ2-5	16	.	.
CASSTRSEETQYF	TGTGCCAGCAGCACTAGGAGTGAAGAGACCCAGTACTTC	TRBV3-1	TRBJ2-5	13	.	.
CATSDPLASDTQYF	TGTGCCACCAGTGATCCTCTGGCCTCAGATACGCAGTATTTT	TRBV24-1	TRBJ2-3	14	.	.
CASSPAGTSYSGSYNEQFF	TGTGCCAGCAGCCCGGCCGGGACGTCCTACTCGGGCTCCTACAATGAGCAGTTCTTC	TRBV4-2	TRBJ2-1	19	.	once
CASSLGPHEQFF	TGTGCCAGCAGTTTAGGCCCTCATGAGCAGTTCTTC	TRBV27	TRBJ2-1	12	.	.
CSAFPSHRVGEAFF	TGCAGTGCTTTTCCTAGCCACCGTGTGGGGGAAGCTTTCTTT	TRBV20-1	TRBJ1-1	14	.	.
CASSYSGTLQETQYF	TGTGCCAGCAGTTACTCCGGGACCCTTCAAGAGACCCAGTACTTC	TRBV6-2/TRBV6-3	TRBJ2-5	15	.	once
CASSVDESEQYF	TGTGCCAGCAGCGTAGATGAATCCGAGCAGTACTTC	TRBV9	TRBJ2-7	12	.	.
CSDLAADTQYF	TGCAGTGATCTGGCCGCAGATACGCAGTATTTT	TRBV20-1	TRBJ2-3	11	.	.
CASIGPGETQYF	TGTGCCAGCATAGGCCCCGGTGAGACCCAGTACTTC	TRBV27	TRBJ2-5	12	.	.
CASSQDPLTEGGELFF	TGTGCCAGCAGCCAAGACCCATTGACTGAGGGCGGGGAGCTGTTTTTT	TRBV14	TRBJ2-2	16	.	.
CATSRKGHQGIREQYF	TGTGCCACCAGCAGGAAAGGACATCAGGGGATTCGCGAGCAGTACTTC	TRBV15	TRBJ2-7	16	.	.
CASSGEGPAPHTQYF	TGTGCCAGCAGCGGTGAGGGTCCCGCTCCGCATACGCAGTATTTT	TRBV9	TRBJ2-3	15	.	.
CAWSPGQANTEAFF	TGTGCCTGGAGCCCGGGACAGGCGAACACTGAAGCTTTCTTT	TRBV30	TRBJ1-1	14	TRBD1	once
CASSYVGREAFF	TGTGCCAGCAGTTACGTTGGCAGAGAAGCTTTCTTT	TRBV6-2/TRBV6-3	TRBJ1-1	12	.	once
CASRRTLIGLGNQPQHF	TGTGCCAGCCGACGGACGCTGATCGGGTTAGGCAATCAGCCCCAGCATTTT	TRBV2	TRBJ1-5	17	.	.
CSARVEREGYEQYF	TGCAGTGCTAGGGTTGAGAGGGAGGGGTACGAGCAGTACTTC	TRBV20-1	TRBJ2-7	14	TRBD2	.
CASSSGPAEAFF	TGTGCCAGCAGCTCCGGACCCGCTGAAGCTTTCTTT	TRBV7-6	TRBJ1-1	12	.	.
CASSTTSSGTRELFF	TGTGCCAGCAGCACCACTTCCTCAGGGACAAGGGAGCTGTTTTTT	TRBV9	TRBJ2-2	15	.	.
CASSEIDRVSYEQYF	TGTGCCAGCAGCGAAATCGACAGGGTCTCCTACGAGCAGTACTTC	TRBV5-6	TRBJ2-7	15	TRBD1	.
CASRKTDQETQYF	TGTGCCAGCAGGAAGACAGACCAAGAGACCCAGTACTTC	TRBV12-3/TRBV12-4	TRBJ2-5	13	.	.
CAWNQGSGTEAFF	TGTGCCTGGAACCAGGGCTCAGGGACTGAAGCTTTCTTT	TRBV30	TRBJ1-1	13	.	.
CASRPGTGLKPNTGELFF	TGTGCCAGCAGGCCCGGGACAGGGCTCAAACCGAACACCGGGGAGCTGTTTTTT	TRBV12-3/TRBV12-4	TRBJ2-2	18	TRBD1	.
CASSVDPRTNSYEQYF	TGTGCCAGCAGCGTAGACCCGAGGACCAACTCCTACGAGCAGTACTTC	TRBV9	TRBJ2-7	16	.	few
CASSLDGGASRQETQYF	TGTGCCAGCAGCTTAGACGGGGGGGCCTCCCGCCAAGAGACCCAGTACTTC	TRBV7-9	TRBJ2-5	17	TRBD2	.
CASSTLGGGGETQYF	TGTGCCAGTAGTACTCTAGGCGGAGGGGGAGAGACCCAGTACTTC	TRBV19	TRBJ2-5	15	.	.
CASSDLAIRTGSNEQYF	TGTGCCAGCAGTGACCTTGCCATTAGGACAGGGAGCAACGAGCAGTACTTC	TRBV27	TRBJ2-7	17	TRBD1	.
CSAKGFTEAFF	TGCAGTGCTAAAGGATTCACTGAAGCTTTCTTT	TRBV20-1	TRBJ1-1	11	.	.
CASSGTEQFF	TGTGCCAGCAGCGGGACTGAGCAGTTCTTC	TRBV9	TRBJ2-1	10	.	.
CAISENWDEQFF	TGTGCCATCAGTGAAAATTGGGATGAGCAGTTCTTC	TRBV10-3	TRBJ2-1	12	.	.
CASSPGQGNYGYTF	TGTGCCAGCTCACCAGGACAGGGGAATTATGGCTACACCTTC	TRBV18	TRBJ1-2	14	TRBD1	few
CASSPPEGTEAFF	TGTGCCAGCAGCCCCCCCGAGGGCACTGAAGCTTTCTTT	TRBV3-1	TRBJ1-1	13	.	.
CASSLVAKSYGYTF	TGTGCCAGCAGCTTGGTCGCAAAGAGCTATGGCTACACCTTC	TRBV5-8	TRBJ1-2	14	.	.